The TCR beta chain under discussion was sequenced for a study of blood T cell repertoires in COVID-19. Study-wide context: Symptom resolution, clearance, or two negative PCRs marked donors in Cohort 3 as recovered. The United States, Italy and Spain provided the acute and convalescent COVID-19 samples.

Adults between roughly 18 and 89 years of age took part from 24 US areas. Membership in each cohort depended on participant-reported clinical history. Method: immunoSEQ multiplex PCR; TCRdb's copy keeps in-frame clones and lacks some. The sample consists of around 290,000 clones, 70% to 90% of them appearing once. This sequence was found in a woman aged 55-75 years in a cohort exposed to, infected with or recovered from COVID-19 (not recorded which). Input material: PBMCs or T cells enriched from blood (not recorded which).

CDR3 bases: TGCGCCAGCAGCCTGGGACTAGCGGGAGGGCTTCCCGATGAGCAGTTCTTC. It codes for CASSLGLAGGLPDEQFF. The V gene is TRBV5-1, the J gene TRBJ2-1; 16 bases are a match to TRBD2. The germline V gene has CDR1 SGHRS and CDR2 YFSETQ. J gave up 8 bases and V 4 bases, and 9 bases lay outside the gene matches. The CDR3 consists of 17 residues.